This T cell receptor beta chain was observed in a study of CD8+CD57+ T cells in acquired aplastic anemia. Patients sequenced had flow cytometry evidence of CD8+CD57+ cell expansion. Among the patients, all had severe acquired aplastic anemia. Remarks on this clonotype: Antigen: not known.

Whole-study findings and limits: Common to patients and controls were 25 to 30 CD8+ CDR3 sequences.

Both TCR beta VDJ combination and CDR3 sequence profiling were carried out. Genomic DNA was the template for this profiling. TCRdb re-called the reads with MiXCR, one entry per CDR3 protein. Of under 200,000 distinct CDR3 sequences listed, 70% to 80% are singletons. There are 14 residues in the CDR3. V was trimmed by 6 bases and J by 1 base, leaving 12 bases between them. From germline, CDR1 is SGHTA and CDR2 FQGTGA. The chain joins TRBV7-3 to TRBJ2-5; either TRBD1 or TRBD2 may supply D (5 bases each). This TCR came from a human donor with aplastic anemia. Sequencing used sorted CD4+, CD8+, or CD8+CD57+ T cells (not recorded which) from PBMCs. CDR3 loop: CASRQSGLQETQYF. CDR3 in DNA: TGTGCCAGCAGGCAGTCGGGGCTCCAAGAGACCCAGTACTTC.